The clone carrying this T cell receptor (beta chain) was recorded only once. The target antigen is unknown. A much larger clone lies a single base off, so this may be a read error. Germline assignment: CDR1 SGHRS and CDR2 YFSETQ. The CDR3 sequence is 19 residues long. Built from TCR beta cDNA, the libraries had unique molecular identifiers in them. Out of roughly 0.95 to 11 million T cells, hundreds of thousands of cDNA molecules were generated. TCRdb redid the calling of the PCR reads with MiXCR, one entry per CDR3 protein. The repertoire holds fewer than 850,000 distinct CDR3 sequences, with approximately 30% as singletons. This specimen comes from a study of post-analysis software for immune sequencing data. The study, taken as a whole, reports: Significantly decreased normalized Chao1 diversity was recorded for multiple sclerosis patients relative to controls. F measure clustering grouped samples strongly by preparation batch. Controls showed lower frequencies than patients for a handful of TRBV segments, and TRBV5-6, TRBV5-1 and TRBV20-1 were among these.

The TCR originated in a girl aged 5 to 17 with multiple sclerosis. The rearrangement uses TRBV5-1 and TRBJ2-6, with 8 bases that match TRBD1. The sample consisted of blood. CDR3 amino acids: CASSLYGDRSVTGTNVLTF. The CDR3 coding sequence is TGCGCCAGCAGCTTGTATGGGGACAGGTCCGTGACTGGGACCAACGTCCTGACTTTC.